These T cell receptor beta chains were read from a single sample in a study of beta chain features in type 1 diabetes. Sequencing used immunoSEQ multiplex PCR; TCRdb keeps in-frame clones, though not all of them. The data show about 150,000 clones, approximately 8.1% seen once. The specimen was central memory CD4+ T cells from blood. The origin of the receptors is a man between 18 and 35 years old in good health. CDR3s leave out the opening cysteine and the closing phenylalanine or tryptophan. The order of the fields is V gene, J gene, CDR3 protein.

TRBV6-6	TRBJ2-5	ASSRTGQETQY
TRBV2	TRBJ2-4	ASSEIGTAEGDIQY
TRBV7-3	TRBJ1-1	ASSPQGQGATEAF
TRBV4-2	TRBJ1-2	ASSQGGDSNYGYT
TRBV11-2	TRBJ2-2	ASRTTGGLGTGELF
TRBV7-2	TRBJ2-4	ASSLEARRGSAKNIQY
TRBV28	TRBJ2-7	ASRYRQVYEQY
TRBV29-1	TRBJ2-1	SVGLGHEQF
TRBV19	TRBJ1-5	ASSIQDFQPQH
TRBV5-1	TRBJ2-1	ASSLAGRGEQF
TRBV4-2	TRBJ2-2	ASSQGTSNTGELF
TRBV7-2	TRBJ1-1	ASSPWDSVLGEAF
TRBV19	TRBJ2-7	ASSTGTTSYEQY
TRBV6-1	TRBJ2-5	ASSEARGAYQETQY
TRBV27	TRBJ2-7	ASRTGSYEQY
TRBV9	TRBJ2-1	ASSVAGLAGNNEQF
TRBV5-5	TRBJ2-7	ASSAGTGYQYEQY
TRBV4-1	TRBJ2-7	ASSQDRTGGSSYEQY
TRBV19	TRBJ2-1	ASSIPTGVVDNEQF
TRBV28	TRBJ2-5	ASSLSRGGEETQY
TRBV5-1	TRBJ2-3	ASSLAAGTGRTDTQY
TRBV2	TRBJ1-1	ASTVNTEAF
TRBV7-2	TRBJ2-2	ASSWDSLSGELF
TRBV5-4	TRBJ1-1	ASSRTGGSTEAF
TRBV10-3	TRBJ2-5	ATQQGAEETQY
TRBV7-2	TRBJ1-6	ASSITGAIAPLH
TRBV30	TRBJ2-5	AWSVGLAGLETQY
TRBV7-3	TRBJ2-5	ASSKNTGQQETQY
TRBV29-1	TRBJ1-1	SVREGNTEAF
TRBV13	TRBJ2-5	ASSQGQHKETQY
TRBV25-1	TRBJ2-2	ASSEQGTGELF
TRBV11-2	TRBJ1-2	ASSPGTHYGYT
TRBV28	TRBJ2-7	ASSLPSGTGTYEQY
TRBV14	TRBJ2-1	ASSRAGGWNEQF
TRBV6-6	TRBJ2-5	ASTKDRLQETQY
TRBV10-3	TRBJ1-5	VYGSNQPQH
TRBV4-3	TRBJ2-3	ASSYSLTSTDTQY
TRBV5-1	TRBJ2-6	ASRPIGTASSGANVLT
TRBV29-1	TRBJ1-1	SASTGGNTEAF
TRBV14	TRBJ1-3	ASKLSGNTIY
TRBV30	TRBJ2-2	ALGGLNTGELF